In this sample, the clone carrying this T cell receptor beta chain turned up once. Its target is not known. All the people who gave samples were healthy bone marrow donors. Trimming pared 5 bases from V and 0 bases from J, leaving 11 bases between. This CDR3 contains 15 residues. Germline-derived CDR1 and CDR2 are MNHNS and SASEGT. The PCR had 60 Vbeta and 13 Jbeta primers. Profiling relied on immunoSEQ multiplex PCR, and the TCRdb table lists in-frame clones only, not all of them. The table lists around 280,000 clones, roughly 89% of them singletons, with approximately 2.2% in the top ten. This sample was included in a study of cytomegalovirus exposure and HLA in healthy donors. Broader study findings: Earlier results showed most TCR beta V segments being productive about 90% or about 30% of the time. The authors later found HLA-associated TCR beta chains more clonally expanded than equally common others. In a later analysis, across HLA loci, associated TCR counts were highest for DRB1, lowest for HLA-C.

The source is a woman younger than 30 in good health and CMV-seronegative. The chain has TRBV6-1 and TRBJ1-5, with TRBD1 as a possible D gene (5 bases). Input material: PBMCs. CDR3 residues: CASSSRVGSNQPQHF. The CDR3 DNA is TGTGCCAGCAGTTCCAGGGTTGGTAGCAATCAGCCCCAGCATTTT.